This is a list of T cell receptor beta chains from one sample in a study of beta chain features in type 1 diabetes. Sequencing used immunoSEQ multiplex PCR; TCRdb keeps in-frame clones, though not all of them. In the table there are roughly 180,000 clones, 7% to 9% of which are singletons. Sequencing was carried out using central memory CD4+ T cells from blood. The receptors derive from a man younger than 35 with type 1 diabetes. Both conserved end residues are part of each CDR3. D genes are given only for firm matches. Not every row has a clone size; where given, it reads once, few, many or a size class.

v_gene	j_gene	abundance	d_gene	CDR3nt	CDR3aa
TRBV18	TRBJ2-1	many	NA	TGTGCCAGCTCACCAGGGGGGAACCAGTACAATGAGCAGTTCTTC	CASSPGGNQYNEQFF
TRBV29-1	TRBJ2-3	many	NA	TGCAGCGTTGAACAGGGGCCTAGCACAGATACGCAGTATTTT	CSVEQGPSTDTQYF
TRBV11-2	TRBJ2-7	NA	TRBD2	TGTGCCAGCAGCTTACGAGGGACTAGTGAAGGATACGAGCAGTACTTC	CASSLRGTSEGYEQYF
TRBV6-5	TRBJ2-7	few	NA	TGTGCCAGCAGGAACAGGGAGTACGAGCAGTACTTC	CASRNREYEQYF
TRBV9	TRBJ1-2	few	NA	TGTGCCAGCAGCCCACGGACTGCAAACTATGGCTACACCTTC	CASSPRTANYGYTF
TRBV5-1	TRBJ2-7	NA	NA	TGCGCCAGCAGCTTGGCCCGAACGGAGCCCTACGAGCAGTACTTC	CASSLARTEPYEQYF
TRBV25-1	TRBJ1-4	few	NA	TGTGCCACCAGTTCACAGGGTGAAAAACTGTTTTTT	CATSSQGEKLFF
TRBV29-1	TRBJ2-3	NA	TRBD2	TGCAGCGTTGAAGATAGGCGGGAGGCAGATACGCAGTATTTT	CSVEDRREADTQYF
TRBV30	TRBJ2-1	NA	NA	TGTGCCTGTCAGGGGTACAATGAGCAGTTCTTC	CACQGYNEQFF
TRBV7-9	TRBJ1-1	NA	TRBD1	TGTGCCAGCAGCTCTAGGACAGGGGCCACTGAAGCTTTCTTT	CASSSRTGATEAFF
TRBV30	TRBJ2-5	few	TRBD2	TGTGCCTGGTTCGCGGGGGGACAAGAGACCCAGTACTTC	CAWFAGGQETQYF
TRBV19	TRBJ2-7	NA	NA	TGTGCCAGTAGTCAGGGTCGGACCTACGAGCAGTACTTC	CASSQGRTYEQYF
TRBV29-1	TRBJ2-3	many	NA	TGCAGCGTTGGGGCAGGGGATTGGAATACGCAGTATTTT	CSVGAGDWNTQYF
TRBV29-1	TRBJ2-3	few	TRBD2	TGCAGCGTTGTGGGAGGGAGCACAGATACGCAGTATTTT	CSVVGGSTDTQYF
TRBV11-3	TRBJ2-5	few	NA	TGTGCCAGCAGCTTAGGAAGGGAGTCAGAGACCCAGTACTTC	CASSLGRESETQYF
TRBV27	TRBJ1-5	few	NA	TGTGCCAGCAGTCCTCAAGGCGGGGGTCAGCCCCAGCATTTT	CASSPQGGGQPQHF
TRBV19	TRBJ1-1	few	NA	TGTGCCAGTAGTATTAATACAGGGTTCGATGAAGCTTTCTTT	CASSINTGFDEAFF
TRBV5-1	TRBJ2-3	few	NA	TGCGCCAGCACCATGGACGGACAAAGCACAGATACGCAGTATTTT	CASTMDGQSTDTQYF
TRBV28	TRBJ1-1	NA	TRBD1	TGTGCCAGCAGTGAACCGGGACAGGGGGACACTGAAGCTTTCTTT	CASSEPGQGDTEAFF
TRBV5-1	TRBJ2-5	few	TRBD2	TGCGCCAGCAGCTTGGTTCTAGCGGGAGTCTCGGAGACCCAGTACTTC	CASSLVLAGVSETQYF
TRBV18	TRBJ1-6	NA	TRBD1	TGTGCCAGCTCTAGGGGACAGGACGGTTCACCCCTCCACTTT	CASSRGQDGSPLHF
TRBV27	TRBJ2-1	NA	NA	TGTGCCAGCAGTTTATCTGGACAGAGCGGGAACAATGAGCAGTTCTTC	CASSLSGQSGNNEQFF
TRBV9	TRBJ2-3	NA	TRBD1	TGTGCCAGCAGCGTCGAGGGGGCCGTCACAGATACGCAGTATTTT	CASSVEGAVTDTQYF
TRBV30	TRBJ2-7	NA	TRBD2	TGTGCCTGGAGTGTACTTGCGGGAGCGGCCTACGAGCAGTACTTC	CAWSVLAGAAYEQYF
TRBV28	TRBJ1-2	many	NA	TGTGCCAGCAGATCAGGGGCAAACTATGGCTACACCTTC	CASRSGANYGYTF
TRBV9	TRBJ2-1	NA	TRBD2	TGTGCCAGCAGCCGGACTAGCGGGGGGGTAAATGAGCAGTTCTTC	CASSRTSGGVNEQFF
TRBV7-9	TRBJ2-3	NA	TRBD1	TGTGCCAGCAGCCCACAACCGGACAGGGTTACGCAGTATTTT	CASSPQPDRVTQYF
TRBV28	TRBJ2-6	many	NA	TGTGCCAGCAGTTTACCGGGGGATGGGGCCAACGTCCTGACTTTC	CASSLPGDGANVLTF
TRBV7-2	TRBJ1-6	many	NA	TGTGCCGGTAAAACAGGCTCCTATAATTCACCCCTCCACTTT	CAGKTGSYNSPLHF
TRBV11-2	TRBJ2-2	NA	TRBD1	TGTGCCAGCACCCGTGAACCCGGGACAGGCATCACCGGGGAGCTGTTTTTT	CASTREPGTGITGELFF
TRBV18	TRBJ1-3	NA	NA	TGTGCCAGCTCACCGGCAGGGTCGCGAAACACCATATATTTT	CASSPAGSRNTIYF
TRBV5-4	TRBJ1-2	few	TRBD1	TGCGCCAGCAGCCAAGAGACAGGGAACTATGGCTACACCTTC	CASSQETGNYGYTF
TRBV5-4	TRBJ2-1	NA	TRBD1	TGTGCCAGCAGCTTGGATGGACAGGCGACCAATGAGCAGTTCTTC	CASSLDGQATNEQFF
TRBV5-4	TRBJ2-1	NA	NA	TGTGCCAGCAGCGTGGGCGGGGACAGAACTTCGGCTGAGCAGTTCTTC	CASSVGGDRTSAEQFF
TRBV5-4	TRBJ2-3	NA	TRBD1	TGTGCCAGCAGCCCGACAGGGGTTACCACAGATACGCAGTATTTT	CASSPTGVTTDTQYF
TRBV6-6	TRBJ2-2	few	TRBD1	TGTGCCAGCAATCAGGGGGAAGGTACCGGGGAGCTGTTTTTT	CASNQGEGTGELFF
TRBV7-9	TRBJ2-1	many	NA	TGTGCCAGCAGCTTAGATGGACACCACAATGAGCAGTTCTTC	CASSLDGHHNEQFF
TRBV5-1	TRBJ2-5	few	TRBD2	TGCGCCAGCGGTCCTGGGATGGGTAGCGGGGAAGAGACCCAGTACTTC	CASGPGMGSGEETQYF
TRBV6-6	TRBJ1-2	few	TRBD1	TGTGCCAGCAGCAAGGGACAGGGATTTGCCTACACCTTC	CASSKGQGFAYTF
TRBV11-3	TRBJ2-3	few	NA	TGTGCCAGCAGCTTGGAGGGCACAGATACGCAGTATTTT	CASSLEGTDTQYF
TRBV18	TRBJ2-5	NA	NA	TGTGCCAGCTCACCACGGACAGTCCACGATAGGGAGACCCAGTACTTC	CASSPRTVHDRETQYF
TRBV4-3	TRBJ2-3	few	TRBD1	TGCGCCAGCAGCCAATCTTCCAGGGGGACAGATACGCAGTATTTT	CASSQSSRGTDTQYF
TRBV6-6	TRBJ2-1	few	NA	TGTGCCAGCGCAGCAACGGGCAATGAGCAGTTCTTC	CASAATGNEQFF
TRBV6-6	TRBJ1-1	NA	NA	TGTGCCAGCAGTTACGGGCCTTCGGGGACTGAAGCTTTCTTT	CASSYGPSGTEAFF
TRBV4-1	TRBJ2-6	few	TRBD1	TGCGCCAGCAGCCTGAGATCCAGGACAGGAGACTCTGGGGCCAACGTCCTGACTTTC	CASSLRSRTGDSGANVLTF
TRBV25-1	TRBJ2-5	NA	NA	TGTGCCAGCAGTCTTGGACAGATAGAGACCCAGTACTTC	CASSLGQIETQYF
TRBV2	TRBJ2-3	NA	TRBD1	TGTGCCAGCAGCCGGGACAGTAGTACAGATACGCAGTATTTT	CASSRDSSTDTQYF
TRBV28	TRBJ1-6	many	TRBD1	TGTGCCAGCAGTTCTGGGGACAGGGCTTCACCCCTCCACTTT	CASSSGDRASPLHF
TRBV28	TRBJ2-7	NA	TRBD2	TGTGCCAGCAGTCCCCCGGGGGGACGGTACTACGAGCAGTACTTC	CASSPPGGRYYEQYF
TRBV2	TRBJ1-1	NA	TRBD1	TGTGCCACGGGAGGGGGCCCGTACACTGAAGCTTTCTTT	CATGGGPYTEAFF
TRBV30	TRBJ2-1	few	NA	TGTGCCTGGATGGAGGGAGGTCCCTACAATGAGCAGTTCTTC	CAWMEGGPYNEQFF